A selection of T cell receptor beta chains follows, all from one sample in a study of blood T cells in healthy people across ages. TCRdb fed the 5' RACE reads into MiXCR, producing one record per CDR3 protein. The sample lists about a million distinct CDR3 sequences; 30% to 40% were seen once. The sequenced sample consisted of blood. The receptors derive from a man younger than 35 in good health. The conserved cysteine and the conserved F or W are not part of the CDR3 here.

j_call: TRBJ2-3; v_call: TRBV7-9; cdr3_aa: ASGMDRGTDTQY
j_call: TRBJ2-1; v_call: TRBV9; cdr3_aa: ASSPGVGQF
j_call: TRBJ2-7; v_call: TRBV20-1; cdr3_aa: SARGERGTYEQY
j_call: TRBJ2-3; v_call: TRBV4-3; cdr3_aa: ASSQGSTPSTDAQY
j_call: TRBJ2-7; v_call: TRBV4-2; cdr3_aa: ASSQDQGGHSYEQY
j_call: TRBJ1-6; v_call: TRBV3-1; cdr3_aa: ASSQEGFNNSPLH
j_call: TRBJ2-1; v_call: TRBV20-1; cdr3_aa: SARFVLAVYNEQF
j_call: TRBJ1-4; v_call: TRBV2; cdr3_aa: ASRGEREKLF
j_call: TRBJ2-1; v_call: TRBV10-3; cdr3_aa: AIGDVSPYNEQF
j_call: TRBJ1-1; v_call: TRBV6-5; cdr3_aa: ASGQGQAEAF
j_call: TRBJ1-5; v_call: TRBV20-1; cdr3_aa: SAREKTRLSQPQH
j_call: TRBJ2-4; v_call: TRBV6-5; cdr3_aa: ASSYRQKFVEKGAKNIQY